This T cell receptor beta chain was profiled in a study of blood T cell repertoires in COVID-19. Study at large: Both acute and convalescent COVID-19 samples were obtained from the United States, Italy and Spain. From T cells, B-cell-depleted T cells, or PBMCs came the material, which was cDNA or gDNA.

In the authors' workflow: Nucleated cell counts were estimated from reference gene primer amplification. This table comes from immunoSEQ multiplex PCR, and its TCRdb copy is limited to in-frame clones, with some not included. V, J and clone size reflect that table, while D and trimming were determined from the DNA. The data contain 50,000 to 60,000 clones, roughly 85% of them singletons. This CDR3 is 12 amino acids long. Trimming pared 1 base from V and 10 bases from J, leaving 8 bases between. The germline CDR1 and CDR2 sequences are KGHSH and LQKENI. The chain couples TRBV18 to TRBJ2-1, with unresolved D. This TCR derives from a human donor in a cohort sampled during active COVID-19. Sequencing input: peripheral blood. CDR3 nucleotides: TGTGCCAGCTCACCACTCGGTGAAGAGCAGTTCTTC. Protein product: CASSPLGEEQFF.